These T cell receptor beta chains were read from a single sample in a study of T cell changes during pregnancy in multiple sclerosis. Produced via immunoSEQ multiplex PCR; TCRdb's table is partial and in-frame only. The sample has approximately 130,000 clones, 96% seen once. Sequences were derived from peripheral blood, sampled after pregnancy. The receptors here all came from a female donor with multiple sclerosis, enrolled in a pregnancy study. Both conserved end residues are part of each CDR3. Fields, in order: CDR3 length, V gene, D gene, clone size, J gene, CDR3 DNA, CDR3 protein. The D gene is left open where the match is weak. Clone size is shown for a subset of rows, as once, few, many or a class of expanded clone.

>14|TRBV7-8|.|.|TRBJ2-7
TGTGCCAGCAGCTTACGGGAGACCTCCTACGAGCAGTACTTC
CASSLRETSYEQYF
>17|TRBV19|TRBD1|.|TRBJ1-4
TGTGCCAGTAGTCCCGTGTACAGGGGGCCCTCTAATGAAAAACTGTTTTTT
CASSPVYRGPSNEKLFF
>14|TRBV19|TRBD1|.|TRBJ2-7
TGTGCCAGTACCCCCGGGACAGGGGGCTACGAGCAGTACTTC
CASTPGTGGYEQYF
>18|TRBV19|TRBD1|.|TRBJ2-1
TGTGCCAGTAGTGACCTCCGGGACAGGGGAAGTAGCTACAATGAGCAGTTCTTC
CASSDLRDRGSSYNEQFF
>13|TRBV11-1|TRBD2|.|TRBJ2-7
TGTGCCAGCAGCTTAGTAGAGGGAGGGGAGCAGTACTTC
CASSLVEGGEQYF
>16|TRBV2|TRBD2|.|TRBJ2-1
TGTGCCAGCAGCGAATGGGGACTAGCGGGAGAGGATGAGCAGTTCTTC
CASSEWGLAGEDEQFF
>13|TRBV14|.|.|TRBJ1-1
TGTGCCAGCAGCCAAGAGTTATTTGCGGGAGCTTTCTTT
CASSQELFAGAFF
>11|TRBV20-1|.|.|TRBJ2-7
TGCAGTGCTAACCCAGGGGTTGAGCAGTACTTC
CSANPGVEQYF
>17|TRBV5-1|TRBD2|.|TRBJ2-1
TGCGCCAGCAGCTTCACTAAAGGACTAGCGGTCTACAATGAGCAGTTCTTC
CASSFTKGLAVYNEQFF
>15|TRBV7-2|TRBD2|.|TRBJ2-7
TGTGCCAGCAGCCCAAGGACTAGCGGTCCCTACGAGCAGTACTTC
CASSPRTSGPYEQYF
>15|TRBV5-6|TRBD1|.|TRBJ2-1
TGTGCCAGCAGCTTGGGGGACAGGGCCTACAATGAGCAGTTCTTC
CASSLGDRAYNEQFF
>13|TRBV5-4|.|.|TRBJ2-1
TGTGCAGGGGGGGAGAGCTCCTACAATGAGCAGTTCTTC
CAGGESSYNEQFF
>11|TRBV6-1|.|.|TRBJ1-1
TGTGCCAGCAGGACAGAGACTGAAGCTTTCTTT
CASRTETEAFF
>16|TRBV19|TRBD2|.|TRBJ2-7
TGTGCCAGTAGTCCCCCCCCACTAGCGGGAGGGCCCGAGCAGTACTTC
CASSPPPLAGGPEQYF
>16|TRBV5-6|TRBD1|few|TRBJ1-5
TGTGCCAGCAGCTGGGGTGGACAGGGAAGCAATCAGCCCCAGCATTTT
CASSWGGQGSNQPQHF
>15|TRBV10-1|.|.|TRBJ2-2
TGCGCCAGCAGTGAGGGGACTCTGAACACCGGGGAGCTGTTTTTT
CASSEGTLNTGELFF
>16|TRBV19|.|once|TRBJ2-1
TGTGCCAGTAGTATAGTTGGGGAGGTTCCTTACAATGAGCAGTTCTTC
CASSIVGEVPYNEQFF
>12|TRBV30|.|.|TRBJ1-2
TGTGCCTGGGCCGGGGCTAACTATGGCTACACCTTC
CAWAGANYGYTF
>13|TRBV5-4|.|.|TRBJ1-1
TGTGCCAGCAGCTCCCCAGGCAACACTGAAGCTTTCTTT
CASSSPGNTEAFF
>15|TRBV9|.|.|TRBJ2-2
TGTGCCAGCAGCGTAGCGGGACAGAACACCGGGGAGCTGTTTTTT
CASSVAGQNTGELFF
>14|TRBV2|.|.|TRBJ1-4
TGTGCCAGCAGGGGGGCTGCAACTAATGAAAAACTGTTTTTT
CASRGAATNEKLFF
>14|TRBV5-1|.|once|TRBJ1-1
TGCGCCAGCAGCTTGGCCCCGGGGGGAACTGAAGCTTTCTTT
CASSLAPGGTEAFF
>13|TRBV19|.|.|TRBJ2-1
TGTGCCAGTAGTTTTGCGGGATACAATGAGCAGTTCTTC
CASSFAGYNEQFF
>18|TRBV19|.|.|TRBJ2-7
TGTGCCAGTAGTAAATTATTCGGGCAGGGGCAAGGATACTACGAGCAGTACTTC
CASSKLFGQGQGYYEQYF
>14|TRBV29-1|.|.|TRBJ2-7
TGCAGCGTAACATTCGGGACGGGGGTCTACGAGCAGTACTTC
CSVTFGTGVYEQYF
>17|TRBV19|TRBD2|.|TRBJ2-7
TGTGCCAGTAGTTCACCCCTAGCGGGAGGGAGCTCCTACGAGCAGTACTTC
CASSSPLAGGSSYEQYF
>15|TRBV4-3|TRBD1|.|TRBJ2-7
TGCGCCAGCAGCCCAGGACAGGGGTTCACCTACGAGCAGTACTTC
CASSPGQGFTYEQYF
>15|TRBV4-1|.|.|TRBJ1-5
TGCGCCAGCAGCCAGCACCCGGAGGGCGGTCAGCCCCAGCATTTT
CASSQHPEGGQPQHF
>16|TRBV9|TRBD1|.|TRBJ1-2
TGTGCCAGCAGCCTAACCGGGACAGGGGAGAGATATGGCTACACCTTC
CASSLTGTGERYGYTF
>11|TRBV6-1|.|.|TRBJ2-7
TGTGCCAGCAGTGAAATGCGGGAGCAGTACTTC
CASSEMREQYF
>11|TRBV20-1|.|.|TRBJ2-5
TGCAGTGCTAGCGGCCAAGAGACCCAGTACTTC
CSASGQETQYF
>15|TRBV7-9|TRBD1|.|TRBJ1-1
TGTGCCAGCAGCGATATAGGCAGGGGGCACGCTGAAGCTTTCTTT
CASSDIGRGHAEAFF
>15|TRBV6-1|.|.|TRBJ2-3
TGTGCCAGCACAGGACAGGAGGGGGTCACAGATACGCAGTATTTT
CASTGQEGVTDTQYF
>14|TRBV5-1|.|.|TRBJ1-1
TGCGCCAGCAGCCTGGTCGGCCCCGGGGCTGAAGCTTTCTTT
CASSLVGPGAEAFF
>15|TRBV27|.|.|TRBJ2-7
TGTGCCAGCAGCATGGGGAGCTTGGGGCTAGCGAAACAGTACTTC
CASSMGSLGLAKQYF
>16|TRBV15|.|.|TRBJ1-2
TGTGCCACCAGCAGAGATTGGCAGGGATTAAGGGATGGCTACACCTTC
CATSRDWQGLRDGYTF
>20|TRBV18|TRBD2|once|TRBJ2-2
TGTGCCAGCTCCCAAGACAGGACCGGGACTAGCGGGACACTTTTCGGGGAGCTGTTTTTT
CASSQDRTGTSGTLFGELFF
>15|TRBV6-6|.|.|TRBJ2-5
TGTGCCAGCAGTTACTTTGCAGGGTACCAAGAGACCCAGTACTTC
CASSYFAGYQETQYF
>16|TRBV5-1|TRBD1|.|TRBJ2-2
TGCGCCAGCAGCCCATCAGGGGGCGCGGACACCGGGGAGCTGTTTTTT
CASSPSGGADTGELFF
>17|TRBV19|.|once|TRBJ2-1
TGTGCCAGTAGCCCTCTCACACCCTTGTCTAGCTACAATGAGCAGTTCTTC
CASSPLTPLSSYNEQFF
>16|TRBV28|TRBD1|.|TRBJ1-2
TGTGCCAGCAGCATTTCGACAGGGAGTATTAACTATGGCTACACCTTC
CASSISTGSINYGYTF
>12|TRBV19|.|.|TRBJ1-5
TGTGCCAGTATCGGGATGAATCAGCCCCAGCATTTT
CASIGMNQPQHF
>18|TRBV7-2|TRBD2|.|TRBJ2-1
TGTGCCAGCAGCTTAGCTCTGGGAGGGAGGCCCTCTTGGAATGAGCAGTTCTTC
CASSLALGGRPSWNEQFF
>15|TRBV7-9|.|.|TRBJ1-5
TGTGCCAGCAGCTCGGGGGGAAAGGGCAATCAGCCCCAGCATTTT
CASSSGGKGNQPQHF
>15|TRBV18|TRBD1|.|TRBJ2-1
TGTGCCAGCTCACTGGACAGGGGCGGCTACAATGAGCAGTTCTTC
CASSLDRGGYNEQFF
>14|TRBV6-1|.|.|TRBJ1-1
TGTGCCAGCATCCCCGGGCGGGCAGCCGAGGGAGCTTTCTTT
CASIPGRAAEGAFF
>11|TRBV28|.|.|TRBJ2-7
TGTGCCAGCAATCTAGGTTACGAGCAGTACTTC
CASNLGYEQYF
>14|TRBV13|TRBD1|.|TRBJ1-1
TGTGCCAGCAGCCTCGGACAGGGATATACTGAAGCTTTCTTT
CASSLGQGYTEAFF
>15|TRBV9|TRBD1|.|TRBJ2-7
TGTGCCAGCAGCGCGACAGGGGGATACTCCTACGAGCAGTACTTC
CASSATGGYSYEQYF
>16|TRBV5-6|TRBD1|.|TRBJ1-5
TGTGCCAGCAGCCTTTTGACTCCAGGGGGCGGACAGCCCCAGCATTTT
CASSLLTPGGGQPQHF
>14|TRBV2|TRBD1|.|TRBJ1-6
TGTGCCAGCAGCTTCGGACAGGATAATTCACCCCTCCACTTT
CASSFGQDNSPLHF